This record covers a single TCR beta chain. Its antigen remains unidentified. The sample comes from a study of T cell responses to AZD1222 COVID-19 vaccine. About the research overall: Second-dose timings of about 4 or about 12 weeks were pooled. The study, taken as a whole, reports: Donors were chiefly white British, with a greater number of females, and clonal diversity was perhaps underestimated. No day 14 peak samples; only post-peak repertoires were characterized. Unmutated variant regions reportedly attract nearly half of all spike-specific TCRs.

Using immunoSEQ multiplex PCR, the repertoire was profiled, and TCRdb retains in-frame clones only, with some absent. The table lists over 150,000 clones, 87% of them singletons, with approximately 2.5% in the top ten. V shed 4 bases, J shed 1 base, and the junction held 5 bases outside the gene matches. CDR1 is MDHEN, CDR2 SYDVKM, per germline. This CDR3 comprises 15 residues. Sequencing used peripheral blood, obtained on day 0 of AZD1222 vaccination. This TCR was recovered from an adult in good health. V and J are TRBV28 and TRBJ1-1, with 8 positions matching TRBD1. The CDR3 coding sequence is TGTGCCAGCAGTTCCCAAGGGACAGGGAACACTGAAGCTTTCTTT. This codes for CASSSQGTGNTEAFF.